This TCR beta chain derives from a study of shared clonotypes between healthy human individuals. As for the study in general: The study enrolled a couple of women and a few men aged 18 to 49.

There are 14 residues in the CDR3. Germline loops: CDR1 SGDLS, CDR2 YYNGEE. V was pared by 0 bases and J by 3 bases, with 9 bases between. Positively selected for CCR7, the CD45RO-negative cells used as naive CD8 cells excluded terminally differentiated effector memory CD45RA+ cells. Each subset's genomic DNA was split evenly across several immunoSEQ plates. The method was immunoSEQ multiplex PCR; TCRdb's version includes in-frame clones alone and lacks a portion of them. The sample records around 2,000,000 clones, around 96% being singletons. Overall study findings and caveats: Generation probability values for non-shared clonotypes were lower than those for clonotypes shared by all four donors.

Comment on this clone: What it binds is not known.

This receptor was identified in a man aged 18 to 29 in good health. The sample was naive CD8+ T cells sorted from blood. V usage is TRBV9 and J usage is TRBJ2-5; D not resolved. The CDR3 DNA reads as TGTGCCAGCAGCGTAGCCGAAGATGAAGAGACCCAGTACTTC. Residues: CASSVAEDEETQYF.